This entry is about one T cell receptor (beta chain). The antigen remains unidentified. These data are taken from a study of T cells in localized non-small cell lung cancer. Points from the study as a whole: T cell clonality was highest in uninvolved adjacent lung, above tumor. Prolonged overall survival went with higher T cell density in the blood. A median about 62 of the top 100 tumor clones appeared in adjacent lung. Because researchers sequenced only one region of the tumor, heterogeneity is still possible.

Produced via immunoSEQ multiplex PCR; TCRdb's table is partial and in-frame only. The repertoire consists of about 2,800 clones, with roughly 27% occurring once and the leading ten covering around 12%. The source material was lung tumor tissue, sampled before any cancer treatment. The TCR comes from a woman aged 35 to 75 with stage III lung adenocarcinoma.

The DNA for the CDR3 is TGCGCCAGCAGCATTGGGGTGGTCGACACTGAAGCTTTCTTT. Residues: CASSIGVVDTEAFF. The chain uses TRBV5-1 and TRBJ1-1, with D uncertain. The V gene lost 4 bases and the J gene lost 3 bases, with 13 bases spanning the gap. Germline CDR1 is SGHRS and CDR2 is YFSETQ. The CDR3 totals 14 residues.